The following is a T cell receptor beta chain sequence with its context. Sequencing used immunoSEQ multiplex PCR; TCRdb keeps in-frame clones, though not all of them. The data contain 14,000 or so clones, around 77% of them seen just once; the ten biggest clones take up over 3.5%. Graft tissue was processed to release intraepithelial and lamina propria lymphocytes. Per germline, CDR1 LGHNA and CDR2 YSLEER. The CDR3 has 15 amino acids. Trimming shortened V by 4 bases and J by 0 bases, and 9 bases separated the two germline ends. The sample is drawn from a study of graft-versus-host responses after intestinal transplantation.

This sequence was found in a human patient who received an intestinal transplant, so some T cells may come from the graft donor. The chain joins TRBV4-3 to TRBJ1-4, with D unresolved. Sequenced here: ileum tissue, sampled roughly 27 days after intestinal transplant. CDR3 region: CASSPTFATNEKLFF. CDR3 DNA sequence: TGCGCCAGCAGCCCGACATTCGCAACTAATGAAAAACTGTTTTTT.